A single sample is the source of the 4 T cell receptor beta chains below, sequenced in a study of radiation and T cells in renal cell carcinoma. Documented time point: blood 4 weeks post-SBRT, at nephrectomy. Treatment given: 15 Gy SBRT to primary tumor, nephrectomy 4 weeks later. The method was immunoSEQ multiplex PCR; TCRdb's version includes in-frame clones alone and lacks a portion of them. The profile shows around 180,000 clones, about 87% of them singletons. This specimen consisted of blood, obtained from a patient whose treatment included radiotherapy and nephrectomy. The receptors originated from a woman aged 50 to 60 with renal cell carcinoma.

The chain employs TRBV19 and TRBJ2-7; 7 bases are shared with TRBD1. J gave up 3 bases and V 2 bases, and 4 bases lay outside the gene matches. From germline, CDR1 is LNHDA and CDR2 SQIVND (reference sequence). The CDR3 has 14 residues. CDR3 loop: CASSINRDSYEQYF. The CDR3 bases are TGTGCCAGTAGTATAAACAGGGACAGCTACGAGCAGTACTTC.

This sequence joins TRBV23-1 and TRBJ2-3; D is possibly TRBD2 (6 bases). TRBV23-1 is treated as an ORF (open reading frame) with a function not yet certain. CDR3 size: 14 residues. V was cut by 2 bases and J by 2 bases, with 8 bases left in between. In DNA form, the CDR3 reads TGCGCCAGCAGTCAAGGAGGGCCCACAGATACGCAGTATTTT. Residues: CASSQGGPTDTQYF.

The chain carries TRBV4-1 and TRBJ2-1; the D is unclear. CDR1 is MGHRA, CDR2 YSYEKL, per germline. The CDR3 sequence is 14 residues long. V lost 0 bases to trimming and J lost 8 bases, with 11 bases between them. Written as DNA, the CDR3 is TGCGCCAGCAGCCAAGATCCCACTCTGGATGAGCAGTTCTTC. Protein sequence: CASSQDPTLDEQFF.

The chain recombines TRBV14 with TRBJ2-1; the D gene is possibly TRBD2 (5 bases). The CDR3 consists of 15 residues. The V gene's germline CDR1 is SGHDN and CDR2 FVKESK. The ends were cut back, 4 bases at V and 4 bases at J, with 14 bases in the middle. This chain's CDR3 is CASSPGLYTYNEQFF. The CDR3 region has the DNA TGTGCCAGCAGCCCAGGACTTTATACTTACAATGAGCAGTTCTTC.